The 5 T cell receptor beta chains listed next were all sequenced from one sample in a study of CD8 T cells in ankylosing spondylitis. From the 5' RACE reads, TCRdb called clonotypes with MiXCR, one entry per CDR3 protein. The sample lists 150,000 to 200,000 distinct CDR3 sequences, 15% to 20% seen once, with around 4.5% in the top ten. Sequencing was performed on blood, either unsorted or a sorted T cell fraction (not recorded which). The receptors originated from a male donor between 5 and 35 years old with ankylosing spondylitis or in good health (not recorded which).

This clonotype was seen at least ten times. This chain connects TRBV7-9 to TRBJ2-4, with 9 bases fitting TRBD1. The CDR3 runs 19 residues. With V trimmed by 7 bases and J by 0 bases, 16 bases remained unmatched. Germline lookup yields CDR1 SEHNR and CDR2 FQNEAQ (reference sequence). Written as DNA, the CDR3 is TGTGCCAGCAATGGGGACACAGGGGGCACGTCCCTAGCCAAAAACATTCAGTACTTC. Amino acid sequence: CASNGDTGGTSLAKNIQYF.

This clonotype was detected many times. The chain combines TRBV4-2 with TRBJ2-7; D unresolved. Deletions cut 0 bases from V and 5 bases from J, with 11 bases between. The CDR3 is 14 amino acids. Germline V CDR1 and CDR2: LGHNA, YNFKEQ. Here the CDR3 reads CASSQDLGSHEQYF. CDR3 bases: TGTGCCAGCAGCCAAGATTTAGGCAGCCACGAGCAGTACTTC.

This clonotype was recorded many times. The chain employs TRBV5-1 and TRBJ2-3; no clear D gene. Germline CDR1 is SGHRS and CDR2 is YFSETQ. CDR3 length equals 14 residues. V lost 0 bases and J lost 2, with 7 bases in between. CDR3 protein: CASSLGDPTDTQYF. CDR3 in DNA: TGCGCCAGCAGCTTGGGAGACCCCACAGATACGCAGTATTTT.

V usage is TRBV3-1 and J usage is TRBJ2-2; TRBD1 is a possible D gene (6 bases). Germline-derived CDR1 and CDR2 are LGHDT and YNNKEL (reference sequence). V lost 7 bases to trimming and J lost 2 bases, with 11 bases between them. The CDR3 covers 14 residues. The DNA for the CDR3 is TGTGCCAGCACAGGGGCTATCAACACCGGGGAGCTGTTTTTT. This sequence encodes CASTGAINTGELFF.

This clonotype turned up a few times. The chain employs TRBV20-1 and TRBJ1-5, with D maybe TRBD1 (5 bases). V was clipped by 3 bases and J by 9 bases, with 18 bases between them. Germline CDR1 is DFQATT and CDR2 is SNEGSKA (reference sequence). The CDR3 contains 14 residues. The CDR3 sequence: CSARETATSGPQHF. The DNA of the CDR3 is TGCAGTGCTAGGGAGACAGCGACGAGTGGGCCCCAGCATTTT.